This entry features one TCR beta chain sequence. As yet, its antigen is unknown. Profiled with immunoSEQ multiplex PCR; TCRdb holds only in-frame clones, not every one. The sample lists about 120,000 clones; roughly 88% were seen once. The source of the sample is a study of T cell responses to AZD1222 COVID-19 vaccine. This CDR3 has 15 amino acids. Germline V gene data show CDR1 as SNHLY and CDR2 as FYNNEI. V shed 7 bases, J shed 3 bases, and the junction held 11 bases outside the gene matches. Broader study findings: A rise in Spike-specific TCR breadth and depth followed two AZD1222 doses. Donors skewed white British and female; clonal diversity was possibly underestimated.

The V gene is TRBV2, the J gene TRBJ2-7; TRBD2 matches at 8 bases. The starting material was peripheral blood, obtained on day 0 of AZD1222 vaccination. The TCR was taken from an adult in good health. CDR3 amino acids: CASIGDGGGIYEQYF. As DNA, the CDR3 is TGTGCCAGCATAGGGGATGGCGGGGGGATCTACGAGCAGTACTTC.